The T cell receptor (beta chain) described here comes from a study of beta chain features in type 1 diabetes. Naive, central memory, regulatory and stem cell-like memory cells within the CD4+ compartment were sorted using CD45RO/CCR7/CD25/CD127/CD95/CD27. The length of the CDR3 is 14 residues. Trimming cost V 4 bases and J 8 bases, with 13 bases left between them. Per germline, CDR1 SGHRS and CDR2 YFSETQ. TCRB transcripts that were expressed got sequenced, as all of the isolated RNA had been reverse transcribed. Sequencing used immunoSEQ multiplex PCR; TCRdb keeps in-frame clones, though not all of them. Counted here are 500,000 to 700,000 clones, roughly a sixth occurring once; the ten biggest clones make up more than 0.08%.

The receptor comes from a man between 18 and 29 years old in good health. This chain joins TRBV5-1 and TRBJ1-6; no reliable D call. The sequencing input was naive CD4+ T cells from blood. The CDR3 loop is CASSPRRSDSPLHF. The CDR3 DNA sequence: TGCGCCAGCAGCCCCCGGCGCTCTGATTCACCCCTCCACTTT.